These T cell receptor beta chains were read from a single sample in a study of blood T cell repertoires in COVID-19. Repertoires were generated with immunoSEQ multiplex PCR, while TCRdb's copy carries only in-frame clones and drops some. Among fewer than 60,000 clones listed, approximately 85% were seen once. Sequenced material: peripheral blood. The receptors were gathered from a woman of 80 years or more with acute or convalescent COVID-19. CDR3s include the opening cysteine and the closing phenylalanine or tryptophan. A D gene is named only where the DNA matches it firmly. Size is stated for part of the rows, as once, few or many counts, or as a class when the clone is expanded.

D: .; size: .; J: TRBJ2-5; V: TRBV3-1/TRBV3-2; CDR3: CASSRGLQETQYF; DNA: TGTGCCAGCAGCCGCGGACTGCAAGAGACCCAGTACTTC
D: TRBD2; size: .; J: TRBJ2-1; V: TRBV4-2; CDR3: CASSQGLAGYNEQFF; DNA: TGTGCCAGCAGCCAAGGACTAGCGGGGTACAATGAGCAGTTCTTC
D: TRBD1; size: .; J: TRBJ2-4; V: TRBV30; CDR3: CAWSETGGAKNIQYF; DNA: TGTGCCTGGAGTGAAACAGGGGGCGCAAAAAACATTCAGTACTTC
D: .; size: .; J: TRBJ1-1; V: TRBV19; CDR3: CASSIGVTVNTEAFF; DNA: TGTGCCAGTAGTATAGGGGTGACAGTGAACACTGAAGCTTTCTTT
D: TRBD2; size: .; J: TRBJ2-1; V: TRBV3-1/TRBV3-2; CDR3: CASSRMTSGRSNEQFF; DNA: TGTGCCAGCAGCCGCATGACTAGCGGGAGAAGTAATGAGCAGTTCTTC
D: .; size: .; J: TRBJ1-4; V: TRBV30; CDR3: CAWSGSAEKLFF; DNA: TGTGCCTGGAGTGGGAGTGCTGAAAAACTGTTTTTT
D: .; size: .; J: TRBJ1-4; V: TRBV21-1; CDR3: CASSRGTGSYEKLFF; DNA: TGTGCCAGCAGCAGAGGGACAGGGTCATACGAAAAACTGTTTTTT
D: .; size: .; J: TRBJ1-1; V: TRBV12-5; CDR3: CASGPGSRITEAFF; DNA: TGTGCTAGTGGTCCAGGTTCAAGAATCACTGAAGCTTTCTTT
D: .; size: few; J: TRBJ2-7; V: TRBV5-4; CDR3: CASSPAAVSYEQYF; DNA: TGTGCCAGCAGCCCGGCAGCGGTCTCTTACGAGCAGTACTTC
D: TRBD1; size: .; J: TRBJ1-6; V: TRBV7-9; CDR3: CASSYLSTGVVNSPLHF; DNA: TGTGCCAGCAGCTACCTTTCGACAGGGGTGGTTAATTCACCCCTCCACTTT
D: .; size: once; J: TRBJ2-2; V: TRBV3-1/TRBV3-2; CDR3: CASSVEGAGELFF; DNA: TGTGCCAGCAGCGTCGAAGGGGCCGGGGAGCTGTTTTTT
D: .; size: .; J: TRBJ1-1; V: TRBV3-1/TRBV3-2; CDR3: CASSPGQGGWDTEAFF; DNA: TGTGCCAGCAGCCCAGGGCAGGGAGGTTGGGACACTGAAGCTTTCTTT
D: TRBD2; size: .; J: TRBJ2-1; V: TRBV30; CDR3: CAWRGLAGYNEQFF; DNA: TGTGCCTGGAGGGGACTAGCGGGTTACAATGAGCAGTTCTTC
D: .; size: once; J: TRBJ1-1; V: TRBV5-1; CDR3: CASSLDREAFF; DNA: TGCGCCAGCAGCTTGGACAGGGAAGCTTTCTTT
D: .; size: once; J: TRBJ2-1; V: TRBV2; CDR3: CASMGAAYNEQFF; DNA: TGTGCCAGCATGGGGGCAGCCTACAATGAGCAGTTCTTC
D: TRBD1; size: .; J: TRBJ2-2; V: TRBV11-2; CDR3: CASSWGQLNTGELFF; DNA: TGTGCCAGCAGCTGGGGACAGTTGAACACCGGGGAGCTGTTTTTT
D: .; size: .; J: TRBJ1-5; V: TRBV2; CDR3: CASSQQGIYQPQHF; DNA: TGTGCCAGCAGTCAACAGGGTATCTATCAGCCCCAGCATTTT
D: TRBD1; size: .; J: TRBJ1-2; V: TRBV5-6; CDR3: CASSLDPGTAWGGYTF; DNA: TGTGCCAGCAGCTTGGACCCCGGGACAGCCTGGGGCGGCTACACCTTC
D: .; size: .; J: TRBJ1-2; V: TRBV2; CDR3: CASSFNQGTDGYTF; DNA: TGTGCCAGCAGTTTCAACCAGGGAACTGACGGCTACACCTTC
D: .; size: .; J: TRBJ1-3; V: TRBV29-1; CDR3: CSVGGASSGNTIYF; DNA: TGCAGCGTCGGGGGAGCCAGCTCTGGAAACACCATATATTTT
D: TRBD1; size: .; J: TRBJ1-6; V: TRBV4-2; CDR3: CASSHPGQGGSPLHF; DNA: TGTGCCAGCAGCCACCCCGGACAGGGAGGTTCACCCCTCCACTTT
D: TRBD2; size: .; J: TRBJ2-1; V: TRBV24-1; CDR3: CATSTSGGSSSYNEQFF; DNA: TGTGCCACCAGTACTAGCGGGGGCAGTAGCTCCTACAATGAGCAGTTCTTC
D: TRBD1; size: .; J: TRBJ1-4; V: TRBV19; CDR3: CASSAGQGFGEKLFF; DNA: TGTGCCAGTAGTGCCGGACAGGGATTCGGTGAAAAACTGTTTTTT
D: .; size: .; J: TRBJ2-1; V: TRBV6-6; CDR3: CASSYAAYYNEQFF; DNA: TGTGCCAGCAGTTACGCGGCCTACTACAATGAGCAGTTCTTC
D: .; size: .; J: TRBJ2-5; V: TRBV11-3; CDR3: CASSLGTQRSQETQYF; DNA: TGTGCCAGCAGCTTAGGGACCCAGCGGAGCCAAGAGACCCAGTACTTC
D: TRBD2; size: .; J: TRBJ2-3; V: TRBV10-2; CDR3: CATSGSTDTQYF; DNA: TGCGCGACTAGCGGGAGCACAGATACGCAGTATTTT
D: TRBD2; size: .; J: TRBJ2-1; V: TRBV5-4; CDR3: CASSLGTSGSYNEQFF; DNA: TGTGCCAGCAGCTTAGGGACTAGCGGCTCCTACAATGAGCAGTTCTTC
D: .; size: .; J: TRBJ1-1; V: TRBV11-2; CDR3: CASSLAIASGEAFF; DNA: TGTGCCAGCAGCTTAGCGATAGCTTCTGGTGAAGCTTTCTTT
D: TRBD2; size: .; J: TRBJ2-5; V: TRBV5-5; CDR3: CASSLEGLAGETQYF; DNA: TGTGCCAGCAGCTTGGAGGGACTAGCGGGAGAGACCCAGTACTTC
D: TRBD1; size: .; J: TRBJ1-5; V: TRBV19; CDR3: CASSSGQGKPQHF; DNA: TGTGCCAGTAGTTCCGGACAGGGGAAGCCCCAGCATTTT
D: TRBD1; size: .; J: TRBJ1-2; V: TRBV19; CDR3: CASSSRTGADTYGYTF; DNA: TGTGCCAGTAGTAGCAGGACAGGGGCGGATACCTATGGCTACACCTTC
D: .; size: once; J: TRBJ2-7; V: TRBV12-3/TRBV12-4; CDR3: CASRLTYEQYF; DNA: TGTGCCAGCAGACTTACCTACGAGCAGTACTTC
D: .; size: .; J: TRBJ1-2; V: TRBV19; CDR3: CASTEQGRKNGYTF; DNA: TGTGCCAGTACCGAACAGGGACGGAAGAATGGCTACACCTTC
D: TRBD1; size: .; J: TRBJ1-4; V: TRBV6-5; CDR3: CASSSGQDEKLFF; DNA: TGTGCCAGCAGCTCGGGACAGGACGAAAAACTGTTTTTT
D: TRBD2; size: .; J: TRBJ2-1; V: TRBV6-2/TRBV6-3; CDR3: CASSLAGGTLEQFF; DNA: TGTGCCAGCAGTTTAGCGGGAGGTACCCTAGAGCAGTTCTTC